This T cell receptor beta chain was found in a study of T cells after yellow fever vaccination. TCRdb reprocessed the 5' RACE reads via MiXCR and lists one record per CDR3 protein. Of tens of thousands of distinct CDR3 sequences listed, more than 5.5% are singletons. V lost 5 bases and J lost 0, with 10 bases in between. Germline V gives CDR1 SEHNR, CDR2 FQNEAQ (reference sequence). The CDR3 loop spans 15 amino acids. In its sample, this clonotype was seen many times. The chain couples TRBV7-9 to TRBJ2-2, with D tentatively TRBD1 (5 bases). Sequenced here: CD8+ T cells sorted from PBMCs, sampled 4 to 5 days after the first yellow fever vaccination. This sequence was found in a man aged 18 to 35 who received the YFV17D yellow fever vaccine. The CDR3 region has the DNA TGTGCCAGCAGCCCAGCGACAGCGAACACCGGGGAGCTGTTTTTT. Its protein product is CASSPATANTGELFF.